This entry describes one TCR beta chain. Its antigen is undetermined. These data belong to a study of shared clonotypes between healthy human individuals. Whole-study context: Aged 18 to 49, the donors were a couple of women and three men.

Whole-study findings and limits: Collection of samples was limited to blood; tissue repertoires likely differ.

An approximately 180 ng quantity of DNA, tens of thousands of T cell genomes, went into the sorted-subset replicate PCRs. TCRdb's table, derived via immunoSEQ multiplex PCR, lists solely in-frame clones and lacks some. The sample includes 1.4 million or so clones, about 98.5% of them seen just once. After removal of 8 bases from V and 4 bases from J, the junction contained 10 bases not matched to a gene. Germline CDR1 reads KGHSH; CDR2 reads LQKENI. CDR3 length equals 15 residues. The TCR comes from a young man in good health. Specimen: naive CD4+ T cells sorted from blood. Indicated subset: CD45RA+ positively selected. V usage is TRBV18 and J usage is TRBJ2-3; 9 bases match TRBD2. CDR3 sequence (DNA): TGTGCCAGCCATATAGTTAGCGGGAGTCCAGATACGCAGTATTTT. This sequence encodes CASHIVSGSPDTQYF.